The next 14 T cell receptor beta chains were all read from a single sample in a study of blood T cell repertoires in COVID-19 (dated by TCRdb to about 2020). Libraries were built with the immunoSEQ multiplex PCR assay. TCRdb stores this immuneACCESS table with in-frame sequences only. Part of the clones is absent; in the studies checked, under half of the shortfall reflects unresolved V genes, and no reason is known for the rest. The sample table records 190,000 or so clones; roughly 86% of these occur just once. About 9.4% of the sample goes to the ten largest clones. The sample was PBMCs or T cells enriched from blood (not recorded which). The receptors were gathered from a man between 18 and 29 years old with acute COVID-19.

In this sample, this clone turned up once. The V call is TRBV2, the J call TRBJ2-7; D gene unclear. V dropped 0 bases and J dropped 7 bases, with 4 bases sitting between them. The CDR3 loop spans 11 amino acids. Per the germline V gene, CDR1 is SNHLY and CDR2 is FYNNEI. The CDR3 nucleotides read TGTGCCAGCAGTGAAGCGACTGAGCAGTACTTC. Residues: CASSEATEQYF.

The count of this clone is one. V is TRBV28 and J is TRBJ2-7; weak D call: TRBD1 (6 bases). There are 15 residues in the CDR3. The V and J ends lost 4 bases and 4 bases respectively, with 17 bases between them. Germline V lookup: CDR1 MDHEN, CDR2 SYDVKM. CDR3 loop: CASSSSGQGIYEQYF. CDR3 coding DNA: TGTGCCAGCAGTTCCTCGGGACAAGGGATTTACGAGCAGTACTTC.

J is TRBJ2-1 and V is TRBV24-1; 12 bases match TRBD1. Germline V gives CDR1 KGHDR, CDR2 SFDVKD. Germline trimming cut 3 bases from V and 9 bases from J; bases unmatched to any gene: 11. The CDR3 loop spans 17 amino acids. The CDR3 sequence: CATSDTGTGGRFGEQFF. The CDR3, as DNA: TGTGCCACCAGTGATACTGGGACAGGGGGCAGGTTTGGTGAGCAGTTCTTC.

This rearrangement joins TRBV7-8 to TRBJ2-2, with TRBD1 identical over 9 bases. The junction had 10 bases not matched to a gene; V was cut back by 4 bases and J by 4 bases. The CDR3 consists of 17 residues. CDR1 and CDR2 (germline): SGHVS, FQNEAQ. The CDR3 protein is CASSYQPGQGSTGELFF. CDR3 bases: TGTGCCAGCAGCTATCAACCGGGACAGGGATCCACCGGGGAGCTGTTTTTT. Complete variable domain (other parts from reference TRBV7-8 and TRBJ2-2): GAGVSQSPRYKVAKRGQDVALRCDPISGHVSLFWYQQALGQGPEFLTYFQNEAQLDKSGLPSDRFFAERPEGSVSTLKIQRTQQEDSAVYLCASSYQPGQGSTGELFFGEGSRLTVL.

This chain joins TRBV2 and TRBJ1-1, with D perhaps TRBD1 (5 bases). Between the trimmed V and J ends, which lost 7 bases and 0 bases, there was a span of 12 bases. Germline V lookup: CDR1 SNHLY, CDR2 FYNNEI. This CDR3 is 14 amino acids long. DNA for the CDR3: TGTGCCAGCACTGGGGCAACTATGAACACTGAAGCTTTCTTT. This encodes CASTGATMNTEAFF.

The V and J genes are TRBV4-3 and TRBJ2-2; 7 bases fit TRBD2. Looked up from germline, CDR1 is LGHNA and CDR2 is YSLEER. Trimming at V came to 4 bases and at J to 3 bases, leaving 8 bases not matched to a gene. The CDR3 contains 16 residues. In DNA form, the CDR3 reads TGCGCCAGCAGCCCCAACCGGGACTATTACACCGGGGAGCTGTTTTTT. It yields the protein CASSPNRDYYTGELFF.

The CDR3 bases are TGTGCCAGCAGCCAAGCGGGGGGGGCTGACTATGGCTACACCTTC. Translated: CASSQAGGADYGYTF. This chain uses TRBV4-2 with TRBJ1-2, with a tentative D call TRBD1 (6 bases). The CDR3 covers 15 residues. The V gene's germline CDR1 is LGHNA and CDR2 YNFKEQ. Trimming removed 1 base at V and 3 bases at J, with 12 bases between.

The CDR3 DNA reads as TGTGCCTGGAGTTTTCCAGGTACAGGGCCTGCAACTAATGAAAAACTGTTTTTT. Translating it yields CAWSFPGTGPATNEKLFF. The chain uses TRBV30 and TRBJ1-4, with a tentative D call TRBD1 (6 bases). This CDR3 has 18 amino acids. Germline values: CDR1 GTSNPN, CDR2 SVGIG (reference sequence). V lost 2 bases and J lost 0, with 19 bases in between.

This clone appeared once. The chain is built from TRBV9 and TRBJ2-7, with 7 bases matching TRBD2. The CDR3 length is 13 residues. CDR1 is SGDLS and CDR2 is YYNGEE in the germline V gene. V was pared by 0 bases and J by 5 bases, with 2 bases of the junction left unmatched. CDR3 in DNA: TGTGCCAGCAGCGTAGGAGGGAGGGACGAGCAGTACTTC. It yields the protein CASSVGGRDEQYF.

This chain connects TRBV27 to TRBJ2-4; the match to TRBD1 covers 11 bases. The CDR3 loop spans 12 amino acids. The V segment lost 5 bases and the J segment 14 bases; nucleotides outside the gene matches: 5. Germline values: CDR1 MNHEY, CDR2 SMNVEV (reference sequence). The CDR3 region has the DNA TGTGCCAGCAGTATCCCGGGACAGGGGGAGTACTTC. Amino acid sequence: CASSIPGQGEYF.

V is TRBV28 and J is TRBJ1-3, with D perhaps matching TRBD1 (6 bases). The CDR3 has 16 residues. V shed 5 bases and J shed 0 bases, with 14 bases lying between them. Germline CDR1 is MDHEN and CDR2 is SYDVKM. The DNA of the CDR3 is TGTGCCAGCAGTGCCCCTAGGGGGTCCTCTGGAAACACCATATATTTT. Its protein is CASSAPRGSSGNTIYF.

The CDR3 bases are TGTGCCTGGTCACCCCCCGGGACAGGTTCTCCATACGAGCAGTACTTC. It is translated as CAWSPPGTGSPYEQYF. The rearrangement uses TRBV30 and TRBJ2-7; 8 nucleotides match TRBD1. Germline CDR1 GTSNPN, CDR2 SVGIG (reference sequence). V was pared by 5 bases and J by 4 bases, with 16 bases of the junction left unmatched. CDR3 length: 16 residues.

Sample share makes this clone medium-sized (0.01 to 0.1%). This chain links TRBV9 with TRBJ1-1, with D perhaps matching TRBD1 (6 bases). Between the trimmed V and J ends, which lost 3 bases and 0 bases, there was a span of 12 bases. Looked up from germline, CDR1 is SGDLS and CDR2 is YYNGEE. The CDR3 length is 15 residues. CDR3: CASSERTAMNTEAFF. In nucleotides, the CDR3 is TGTGCCAGCAGCGAGAGGACAGCTATGAACACTGAAGCTTTCTTT.

This chain uses TRBV2 with TRBJ1-1, with 8 bases that match TRBD1. This CDR3 is built from 12 residues. CDR1 is SNHLY and CDR2 is FYNNEI in the germline V gene. The junction had 5 bases not matched to a gene; V was cut back by 10 bases and J by 4 bases. CDR3 bases: TGTGCCACCGATACAGGGGGCACTGAAGCTTTCTTT. This sequence encodes CATDTGGTEAFF.